Shown below are 30 T cell receptor beta chains from a single sample sequenced in a study of blood T cells in healthy people across ages. The authors ran a second PCR of 7 to 11 cycles using a sample-barcoded 5' primer and a J-beta primer mix. TCRdb ran MiXCR on the 5' RACE reads and lists one entry per CDR3 protein. The table has some 760,000 distinct CDR3 sequences, roughly 25% seen once; the top ten hold 9.4%. These data were also filed under a second study, of T cells of mothers and their children.

The material sequenced was blood. These receptors were taken from a boy aged 5-17 years in good health.

The V and J genes are TRBV7-8 and TRBJ2-3; 13 bases agree with TRBD2. CDR1 is SGHVS and CDR2 is FQNEAQ in the germline V gene. Trimming removed 3 bases from V and 1 base from J; junction bases left unmatched: 7. This CDR3 region has 18 residues. The CDR3, as DNA: TGTGCCAGCAGCTTCGGACTAGCGGGAGAGGGGCGCACAGATACGCAGTATTTT. Translation gives CASSFGLAGEGRTDTQYF.

CDR3 coding DNA: TGTGCCAGCAGTTACTCGAATGGGGGCTACGAGCAGTACTTC. This codes for CASSYSNGGYEQYF. The rearrangement uses TRBV6-2 or TRBV6-3 and TRBJ2-7; the D gene could be TRBD1 or TRBD2 (5 bases each). V was clipped by 0 bases and J by 3 bases, with 9 bases between them. The CDR3 runs to 14 residues. Germline V gene data show CDR1 as MNHEY and CDR2 as SVGEGT.

The chain uses TRBV29-1 and TRBJ2-7; D not resolved. There are 12 residues in the CDR3. Germline-derived CDR1 and CDR2 are SQVTM and ANQGSEA. V shed 6 bases and J shed 4 bases, with 13 bases lying between them. In DNA form, the CDR3 reads TGCAGCGTACTACGGATAGGGTACGAGCAGTACTTC. Translation gives CSVLRIGYEQYF.

V usage is TRBV12-3 or TRBV12-4 and J usage is TRBJ2-1, with a tentative D call TRBD2 (5 bases). The CDR3 extends over 14 amino acids. With 4 bases removed from V and 6 bases from J, the gap between germline ends came to 13 bases. CDR3: CASSSSGSANEQFF. CDR3 nucleotides: TGTGCCAGCAGTTCAAGCGGTAGCGCCAATGAGCAGTTCTTC.

There are a few counts of this clonotype. The chain is built from TRBV3-1 and TRBJ1-2; no clear D gene. This CDR3 is built from 13 residues. Germline lookup yields CDR1 LGHDT and CDR2 YNNKEL (reference sequence). V lost 1 base to trimming and J lost 4 bases, with 7 bases between them. The CDR3 protein is CASSQVWGYGYTF. CDR3 nucleotide sequence: TGTGCCAGCAGCCAAGTATGGGGCTATGGCTACACCTTC.

Note on this clonotype: One end of the junction fails to match germline, which may point to a read error. The rearrangement uses TRBV7-7 and TRBJ1-6; D not certain. Germline V gene sequence: CDR1 SSHAT, CDR2 FNYEAQ (reference sequence). This CDR3 contains 13 residues. This chain's CDR3 is CASSLDRLSPLHF. CDR3 sequence (DNA): TGTGCTAGCAGCTTAGACCGCCTTTCACCCCTCCACTTT. Supplemented by reference TRBV7-7 and TRBJ1-6, the full variable domain reads GAGVSQSPRYKVTKRGQDVTLRCDPISSHATLYWYQQALGQGPEFLTYFNYEAQPDKSGLPSDRFSAERPEGSISTLTIQRTEQRDSAMYRCASSLDRLSPLHFGNGTRLTVT.

With respect to this clonotype: The junction departs from germline at one end; a sequencing error may be responsible. The rearrangement joins TRBV20-1 to TRBJ2-5; 7 bases agree with TRBD2. CDR1 and CDR2 (germline): DFQATT, SNEGSKA (reference sequence). This CDR3 has 15 amino acids. This CDR3 reads CSARDGRGNQETQYF. The CDR3 DNA sequence: TGCAGTGCTAGAGATGGGCGGGGGAACCAGGAGACCCAGTACTTC.

This clonotype appeared a few times. V and J are TRBV7-9 and TRBJ1-2; 9 nucleotides line up with TRBD1. Germline loops: CDR1 SEHNR, CDR2 FQNEAQ (reference sequence). The CDR3 length is 15 residues. V gave up 5 bases and J gave up 4 bases; unmatched junction bases: 8. CDR3 loop: CASSLSKTGGYGYTF. CDR3 coding DNA: TGTGCCAGCAGCCTTAGCAAGACAGGGGGCTATGGCTACACCTTC.

This clonotype has just a few counts. V and J are TRBV10-2 and TRBJ2-7; D is possibly TRBD1 (6 bases). CDR3 length: 14 residues. Germline V gene data show CDR1 as WSHSY and CDR2 as SAAADI. The germline V and J ends were trimmed by 8 bases and 0 bases, with 14 bases remaining between them. In DNA, the CDR3 is TGCGCCAGCCGGACAGATTTCAGCTCCTACGAGCAGTACTTC. Translating gives CASRTDFSSYEQYF.

This clonotype was picked up one time. The DNA for the CDR3 is TGTGCCAGCAGCCAAGAAGGGTACAGGCAGACCCAGTACTTC. It yields the protein CASSQEGYRQTQYF. This chain links TRBV3-1 with TRBJ2-7; weak D call: TRBD1 (5 bases). The J call may be mistaken, given a closer DNA end match to TRBJ2-5. The CDR3 length is 14 residues. Germline-derived CDR1 and CDR2 are LGHDT and YNNKEL (reference sequence).

This clonotype was seen more than once but under ten times. The chain combines TRBV4-3 with TRBJ2-1, with 8 bases identical to TRBD2. The DNA end is more similar to TRBJ2-5, so the J call may be wrong. CDR3 length equals 15 residues. CDR1 is LGHNA, CDR2 YSLEER, per germline. CDR3 loop: CASSRNSGDEETQYF. CDR3 DNA sequence: TGCGCCAGCAGCCGGAATAGCGGGGATGAAGAGACCCAGTACTTC.

V gene TRBV5-1 combines with J gene TRBJ2-4; D possibly corresponds to TRBD2 (5 bases). The V gene lost 0 bases and the J gene lost 5 bases, with 12 bases spanning the gap. CDR1 is SGHRS and CDR2 is YFSETQ in the germline V gene. The CDR3 is made up of 15 amino acids. CDR3 coding DNA: TGCGCCAGCAGCTTGGAGGGAGATGGAGAAAACATTCAGTACTTC. This gives the protein CASSLEGDGENIQYF.

The rearrangement joins TRBV4-3 to TRBJ1-1, with 10 bases lining up with TRBD1. Germline V gene data show CDR1 as LGHNA and CDR2 as YSLEER. The CDR3 is 15 amino acids. The ends lost 4 bases at V and 5 bases at J; junction bases unmatched: 7. CDR3: CASSPATGGLTEAFF. The DNA for the CDR3 is TGCGCCAGCAGCCCAGCGACAGGGGGCTTAACTGAAGCTTTCTTT.

This clonotype was seen a few times. The CDR3 loop is CASSAGPADDYEQYF. CDR3 sequence (DNA): TGTGCCAGCAGCGCCGGACCGGCGGACGATTACGAGCAGTACTTC. This rearrangement joins TRBV11-2 to TRBJ2-7; the D is unclear. Germline V gene sequence: CDR1 SGHAT, CDR2 FQNNGV. Deletions cut 5 bases from V and 4 bases from J, with 18 bases between. The CDR3 covers 15 residues.

The chain combines TRBV5-1 with TRBJ2-6; D is ambiguous. The V and J ends lost 1 base and 0 bases respectively, with 8 bases between them. The CDR3 loop spans 16 amino acids. The germline CDR1 and CDR2 sequences are SGHRS and YFSETQ. The CDR3: CASSLWASSGANVLTF. For the CDR3, the DNA is TGCGCCAGCAGCTTGTGGGCCAGCTCTGGGGCCAACGTCCTGACTTTC.

In this sample, this clonotype turned up a few times. J is TRBJ2-1 and V is TRBV7-9; TRBD1 or TRBD2 may be the D gene (5 bases each). The J call is uncertain, as TRBJ2-7 better fits the DNA end. The CDR3 runs 13 residues. The germline gives CDR1 SEHNR, CDR2 FQNEAQ (reference sequence). CDR3 in DNA: TGTGCCAGCGGCCTTACGGGGCTCTACGAGCAGTACTTC. Amino acid sequence: CASGLTGLYEQYF.

This chain joins TRBV7-3 and TRBJ1-5; no clear D. Per the germline V gene, CDR1 is SGHTA and CDR2 is FQGTGA. This CDR3 region has 13 residues. V gave up 5 bases and J gave up 6 bases, with 11 bases separating them. CDR3 protein: CASSPTPSQPQHF. CDR3 nucleotides: TGTGCCAGCAGCCCGACACCGAGTCAGCCCCAGCATTTT.

The chain uses TRBV24-1 and TRBJ1-2; weak D call: TRBD1 (5 bases). Germline CDR1 is KGHDR and CDR2 is SFDVKD. V lost 3 bases and J 6 bases, leaving 13 bases between the germline ends. This CDR3 is built from 14 residues. CDR3 bases: TGTGCCACCAGTGATACCGGGGGAGGGAATGGCTACACCTTC. Translation gives CATSDTGGGNGYTF.

For this clonotype: The junction departs from germline at one end; a sequencing error may be responsible. The rearrangement links TRBV28 to TRBJ2-7; tentative D call: TRBD2 (5 bases). The CDR3 sequence is 13 residues long. The V gene's germline CDR1 is MDHEN and CDR2 SYDVKM. The CDR3 DNA sequence: TGTGCCAGCAGGTCGGGAAATTCCTACGAGCAGCACTTC. Translation gives CASRSGNSYEQHF.

This clonotype was seen repeatedly, ten times or more. The V call is TRBV18, the J call TRBJ2-5; TRBD1 matches at 8 bases. V trimming: 8 bases; J trimming: 1 base; junction bases outside the gene matches: 6. The CDR3 runs to 14 residues. Germline CDR1 and CDR2: KGHSH and LQKENI. The CDR3 coding sequence is TGTGCCAGCAGCCCCGGGACAGGCCAAGAGACCCAGTACTTC. It is translated as CASSPGTGQETQYF.

To note about this clonotype: The germline gene is not matched at one end of the junction; a read error may be the cause. This rearrangement joins TRBV5-1 to TRBJ2-1, with a tentative D call TRBD1 (6 bases). The CDR3 is 14 amino acids. CDR1 is SGHRS, CDR2 YFSETQ, per germline. This CDR3 is CASNLAQGSNEQFF. CDR3 in DNA: TGCGCCAGCAACTTGGCCCAGGGGAGCAATGAGCAGTTCTTC.

The genes are TRBV12-3 or TRBV12-4 and TRBJ2-1; D ambiguous. V lost 5 bases and J lost 6, with 11 bases in between. The CDR3 is 13 amino acids. CDR3 protein: CASSLPLANEQFF. CDR3 in DNA: TGTGCCAGCAGTCTACCCTTAGCCAATGAGCAGTTCTTC.

This clonotype was counted between two and nine times. V is TRBV29-1 and J is TRBJ2-1; 10 bases map to TRBD2. There are 15 residues in the CDR3. Trimming took 6 bases from V and 3 from J; bases not matched to a gene: 8. Germline V gives CDR1 SQVTM, CDR2 ANQGSEA. The CDR3, as DNA: TGCAGCGTAGCCGGGACTAGCGTAGACTACAATGAGCAGTTCTTC. It codes for CSVAGTSVDYNEQFF.

To note about this clonotype: Its ends do not fully match the called genes, so a read error is possible. The chain combines TRBV6-1 with TRBJ2-3; 7 nucleotides agree with TRBD1. In germline, CDR1 is MNHNS, CDR2 SASEGT. This CDR3 has 14 amino acids. The CDR3 coding sequence is TGTGCCAGCAGTGGCCGGGACAGCACAGATACGCGGTATTTT. Protein product: CASSGRDSTDTRYF.

The chain carries TRBV14 and TRBJ1-1; 8 bases map to TRBD1. CDR3 size: 14 residues. CDR1 is SGHDN and CDR2 is FVKESK in the germline V gene. The junction had 6 bases not matched to a gene; V was cut back by 5 bases and J by 4 bases. CDR3 coding DNA: TGTGCCAGCAGCTTACAGGGGGGGGTCACTGAAGCTTTCTTT. It specifies CASSLQGGVTEAFF.

The V gene is TRBV2, the J gene TRBJ2-3, with D perhaps matching TRBD2 (6 bases). Germline-derived CDR1 and CDR2 are SNHLY and FYNNEI. Trimming took off 0 bases at V and 6 bases at J, with 16 bases between the two ends. The CDR3 has 16 residues. CDR3 loop: CASSEAFLAITDTQYF. In nucleotides, the CDR3 is TGTGCCAGCAGTGAAGCGTTCCTAGCGATCACTGATACGCAGTATTTT.

This clonotype was picked up a small number of times. The DNA of the CDR3 is TGTGCCAGCAGCCGAATCTCATCGGAGGGACCTTCCTACGAGCAGTACTTC. As protein: CASSRISSEGPSYEQYF. The chain carries TRBV12-3 or TRBV12-4 and TRBJ2-5; the D gene is possibly TRBD2 (6 bases). The J call may be faulty, since TRBJ2-7 better matches the DNA end. This CDR3 is 17 amino acids long.

CDR3 DNA sequence: TGTGCCAGCAGTCCACTGACAGGCCGTATCAATCAGCCCCAGCATTTT. This sequence encodes CASSPLTGRINQPQHF. The V and J genes are TRBV28 and TRBJ1-5, with D maybe TRBD1 (6 bases). Trimming left V 5 bases short and J 3 bases short, with 17 bases between. From germline, CDR1 is MDHEN and CDR2 SYDVKM. This CDR3 is 16 amino acids long.

The chain employs TRBV6-5 and TRBJ1-6, with D possibly being TRBD1 (6 bases). Trimming cost V 6 bases and J 10 bases, with 19 bases left between them. CDR3 length: 15 amino acids. Germline loops: CDR1 MNHEY, CDR2 SVGAGI. CDR3 in DNA: TGTGCCAGCAGCCAGGGACACGAGGGGGACTCACCCCTCCACTTT. This sequence encodes CASSQGHEGDSPLHF.

The chain is built from TRBV7-9 and TRBJ2-3, with D possibly being TRBD1 (5 bases). CDR3 length: 15 amino acids. Germline V lookup: CDR1 SEHNR, CDR2 FQNEAQ (reference sequence). V was cut by 5 bases and J by 4 bases, with 16 bases left in between. The CDR3 region is CASSLTPQGPDTQYF. The CDR3 region has the DNA TGTGCCAGCAGCCTTACACCCCAGGGTCCAGATACGCAGTATTTT. Using reference TRBV7-9 and TRBJ2-3 for the parts outside the CDR3, the full variable domain is DTGVSQNPRHKITKRGQNVTFRCDPISEHNRLYWYRQTLGQGPEFLTYFQNEAQLEKSRLLSDRFSAERPKGSFSTLEIQRTEQGDSAMYLCASSLTPQGPDTQYFGPGTRLTVL.